A selection of T cell receptor beta chains follows, all from one sample in a study of memory CD4+ T cells and cytomegalovirus serostatus. Repertoires were generated with immunoSEQ multiplex PCR, while TCRdb's copy carries only in-frame clones and drops some. The repertoire has almost 55,000 clones, just over 75% of them found once; the top ten carry around 1.5%. What was sequenced was memory CD4+ T cells from blood. These receptors came from an adult in good health and CMV-seronegative. CDR3s include the opening cysteine and the closing phenylalanine or tryptophan. A D gene is named only where the DNA matches it firmly. Clone size is shown for a subset of rows, as once, few, many or a class of expanded clone.

d_gene	abundance	v_gene	j_gene	CDR3aa	CDR3nt
.	.	TRBV28	TRBJ2-3	CASRGGQTSTDTQYF	TGTGCCAGCAGGGGTGGACAGACTAGCACAGATACGCAGTATTTT
TRBD1	.	TRBV19	TRBJ2-7	CASSNLGTGDYEQYF	TGTGCCAGTAGTAACCTCGGGACAGGAGACTACGAGCAGTACTTC
.	.	TRBV2	TRBJ2-7	CASSRSRLYEQYF	TGTGCCAGCAGCCGCTCCAGGCTCTACGAGCAGTACTTC
.	.	TRBV20-1	TRBJ2-1	CSALHNEQFF	TGCAGTGCTCTTCACAATGAGCAGTTCTTC
TRBD2	.	TRBV5-1	TRBJ2-1	CASSSAGVYEQFF	TGCGCCAGCTCTTCGGCGGGAGTATATGAGCAGTTCTTC
TRBD1	.	TRBV18	TRBJ1-2	CASSPSGQGNNYGYTF	TGTGCCAGCTCACCTTCGGGACAGGGCAATAACTATGGCTACACCTTC
.	.	TRBV12-5	TRBJ2-1	CASGSGDGYNEQFF	TGTGCTAGTGGTTCCGGAGATGGATACAATGAGCAGTTCTTC
.	.	TRBV28	TRBJ2-7	CASSFLSGQEYF	TGTGCCAGCAGTTTCTTGTCGGGGCAGGAGTACTTC
TRBD1	.	TRBV9	TRBJ2-2	CASSVVSGGNTGELFF	TGTGCCAGCAGCGTAGTGTCAGGGGGAAACACCGGGGAGCTGTTTTTT
TRBD2	.	TRBV7-2	TRBJ2-2	CASSFSGPNTGELFF	TGTGCCAGCAGCTTTAGCGGGCCGAACACCGGGGAGCTGTTTTTT
TRBD1	.	TRBV11-3	TRBJ2-1	CASSLDGGQVGNEQFF	TGTGCCAGCAGCTTAGACGGGGGACAGGTCGGGAATGAGCAGTTCTTC
TRBD2	.	TRBV19	TRBJ2-5	CASSTGGASGGKETQYF	TGTGCCAGTAGTACCGGGGGGGCTAGCGGTGGAAAAGAGACCCAGTACTTC
.	.	TRBV11-3	TRBJ1-1	CASSSGSLGTEAFF	TGTGCCAGCAGCTCCGGGTCCCTAGGGACTGAAGCTTTCTTT
.	.	TRBV5-1	TRBJ1-1	CASSSTNTGGTEAFF	TGCGCCAGCAGCTCGACGAATACAGGAGGCACTGAAGCTTTCTTT
.	.	TRBV4-3	TRBJ2-6	CASSQEALASGANVLTF	TGCGCCAGCAGCCAAGAGGCCCTGGCTTCTGGGGCCAACGTCCTGACTTTC
.	.	TRBV6-1	TRBJ1-5	CASSEAGGERQPQHF	TGTGCCAGCAGTGAAGCAGGGGGGGAGAGGCAGCCCCAGCATTTT
.	.	TRBV5-1	TRBJ2-7	CASSNVGGEQYF	TGCGCCAGCAGCAACGTCGGGGGCGAGCAGTACTTC
.	.	TRBV7-6	TRBJ1-1	CASSLGGRSEAFF	TGTGCCAGCAGCTTAGGGGGCAGAAGTGAAGCTTTCTTT
.	once	TRBV10-2	TRBJ1-1	CASSRGGGEAFF	TGCGCCAGCAGTCGAGGGGGGGGTGAAGCTTTCTTT
.	.	TRBV7-9	TRBJ2-2	CATDTGSGELFF	TGTGCCACGGATACAGGATCCGGGGAGCTGTTTTTT
.	.	TRBV2	TRBJ2-5	CASSEPRTTETQYF	TGTGCCAGCAGTGAGCCAAGGACAACAGAGACCCAGTACTTC
.	once	TRBV15	TRBJ2-5	CATSRGDSAGETQYF	TGTGCCACCAGCAGAGGAGACTCAGCGGGAGAGACCCAGTACTTC
TRBD2	.	TRBV28	TRBJ2-7	CASSFNSGRPPYEQYF	TGTGCCAGCAGTTTTAATAGCGGGAGGCCTCCCTACGAGCAGTACTTC
TRBD2	.	TRBV9	TRBJ2-5	CASSVGSSGGGETQYF	TGTGCCAGCAGCGTAGGAAGTAGCGGGGGGGGAGAGACCCAGTACTTC
TRBD1	few	TRBV7-2	TRBJ1-1	CASSITGTGVSEAFF	TGTGCCAGCAGCATTACCGGGACAGGGGTCTCTGAAGCTTTCTTT
.	.	TRBV7-9	TRBJ1-4	CASSLRGEKLFF	TGTGCCAGCAGCTTAAGGGGAGAAAAACTGTTTTTT
.	.	TRBV2	TRBJ1-1	CASSDPSWAGSDTEAFF	TGTGCCAGCAGTGACCCCTCGTGGGCGGGGTCTGACACTGAAGCTTTCTTT
.	.	TRBV5-1	TRBJ1-1	CASSREGQGSTEAFF	TGCGCCAGCAGCCGAGAAGGGCAGGGGAGCACTGAAGCTTTCTTT
TRBD2	.	TRBV11-1	TRBJ2-1	CASSLGGGEFF	TGTGCCAGCAGCTTAGGCGGGGGGGAGTTCTTC
.	.	TRBV7-9	TRBJ1-4	CASSSAAGIEKLFF	TGTGCCAGCAGCTCTGCGGCGGGGATCGAAAAACTGTTTTTT
TRBD1	.	TRBV6-6	TRBJ2-7	CASSLSGTGASYEQYF	TGTGCCAGCAGTTTATCCGGGACAGGGGCCTCCTACGAGCAGTACTTC
.	.	TRBV6-5	TRBJ2-7	CASSPGGGSLYEQYF	TGTGCCAGCAGCCCCGGGGGAGGATCCCTCTACGAGCAGTACTTC
.	.	TRBV7-9	TRBJ2-2	CASGPSGANTGELFF	TGTGCCAGCGGGCCATCGGGGGCGAACACCGGGGAGCTGTTTTTT
.	once	TRBV9	TRBJ2-2	CASSPRAQRNTGELFF	TGTGCCAGCAGCCCTCGGGCCCAGCGCAACACCGGGGAGCTGTTTTTT
.	.	TRBV21-1	TRBJ2-6	CATPFGANVLTF	TGTGCCACTCCATTCGGGGCCAACGTCCTGACTTTC
.	medium-sized	TRBV4-1	TRBJ2-1	CASSQDGLGNNEQFF	TGCGCCAGCAGCCAAGATGGGTTGGGGAATAATGAGCAGTTCTTC
.	.	TRBV4-2	TRBJ2-5	CASSQGLRAETQYF	TGTGCCAGCAGCCAAGGTCTGAGGGCGGAGACCCAGTACTTC
.	.	TRBV7-2	TRBJ1-5	CASSSPNQPQHF	TGTGCCAGCAGCTCCCCCAATCAGCCCCAGCATTTT
.	many	TRBV6-5	TRBJ2-5	CASSSTTVPGETQYF	TGTGCCAGCAGTTCCACGACAGTCCCCGGAGAGACCCAGTACTTC